The rows below give T cell receptor beta chains drawn from one sample of a study of patients and donors after allogeneic stem cell transplantation. TCRdb re-derived calls from the RT-PCR reads in MiXCR, one entry per CDR3 protein. The sample has some 880,000 distinct CDR3 sequences, approximately 18% seen once. Sequences were obtained from blood, either unsorted or a sorted T cell fraction (not recorded which). These receptors were obtained from a human donor who was either an allogeneic HSCT recipient or a stem cell or donor lymphocyte infusion donor (not recorded which). It is not recorded whose cells these are; they may come from a transplant donor. The CDR3 runs from the conserved cysteine through the conserved F or W. A D gene is named only where the DNA matches it firmly. Expanded clones get a size class; other rows say once, few or many, or leave the size out.

>TRBV9|TRBJ1-1|-|TRBD1
TGTGCCAGCAGCGTAGGGCCTCAGACAGGGGAAGCTTTCTTT
CASSVGPQTGEAFF
>TRBV30|TRBJ2-3|-|-
TGTGCCGTCAGGGGGGGCAGGGCAGATACGCAGTATTTT
CAVRGGRADTQYF
>TRBV5-1|TRBJ2-2|few|-
TGCGCCAGCAGCTTGGCCCGGGGAGACGGGGAGCTGTTTTTT
CASSLARGDGELFF
>TRBV12-3/TRBV12-4|TRBJ2-2|-|TRBD1
TGTGCCAGCAGGGGGACAGGGGGCACCGGGGAGCTGTTTTTT
CASRGTGGTGELFF
>TRBV7-2|TRBJ2-1|-|-
TGTGCCAGCAGCCATGGGGCTAGCGCACCCTACAATGAGCAGTTCTTC
CASSHGASAPYNEQFF
>TRBV5-1|TRBJ1-2|-|TRBD1
TGCGCCAGCAGCTTGGACGATATTGACAGGGGGTCCTATGGCTACACCTTC
CASSLDDIDRGSYGYTF
>TRBV5-1|TRBJ2-1|few|-
TGCGCCAGCAGCTTGCGGAGGGACAGCTATAACAATGAGCAGTTCTTC
CASSLRRDSYNNEQFF
>TRBV20-1|TRBJ2-6|-|-
TGCAGTGCTGCACCCCGGACAGTCTCTGGGGCCAACGTCCTGACTTTC
CSAAPRTVSGANVLTF
>TRBV14|TRBJ2-3|-|TRBD1
TGTGCCAGCAGCCAAGATCTAGGACAGGGGGCTACAGATACGCAGTATTTT
CASSQDLGQGATDTQYF
>TRBV27|TRBJ2-2|-|-
TGTGCCAGCAGAACCAGAGTTGGGGAGCTGTTTTTT
CASRTRVGELFF
>TRBV12-3/TRBV12-4|TRBJ1-2|few|TRBD1
TGTGCCAGCAGCTACGAAACGGGACAGGTTAACTATGGCTACACCTTC
CASSYETGQVNYGYTF
>TRBV5-1|TRBJ2-1|-|-
TGCGCCAGCAGCTCAGACGGGACCAGCGGTGCGCAGTTCTTC
CASSSDGTSGAQFF
>TRBV6-1|TRBJ1-2|few|-
TGTGCCAGCGGACGGCCCCGGGACGGCTACACCTTC
CASGRPRDGYTF
>TRBV4-2|TRBJ2-3|-|TRBD2
TGTGCCAGCAGCCAAGAGGGACTAGCGGGGGGCGATACGCAGTATTTT
CASSQEGLAGGDTQYF
>TRBV30|TRBJ2-1|-|-
TGTGCCTGGAGAGAGGACTGGCGCTGGGGCGGTGAGCAGTTCTTC
CAWREDWRWGGEQFF
>TRBV27|TRBJ2-5|-|TRBD2
TGTGCCAGCAGTCCCATTAGGACTAGCGGGGTGGAGACCCAGTACTTC
CASSPIRTSGVETQYF
>TRBV6-1|TRBJ1-2|-|TRBD1
TGTGCCAGCAGCCGCGGGACAGGGGATCGGCAATATGGCTACACCTTC
CASSRGTGDRQYGYTF
>TRBV20-1|TRBJ1-2|-|-
TGCAGTGCTAGACCCCCCGCCGGCGGGGGGGATCCCATTAACTATGGCTACACCTTC
CSARPPAGGGDPINYGYTF
>TRBV5-1|TRBJ2-5|-|-
TGCGCCAGCAGCTTGGCAGAGCGGACAGCTAGAGAGACCCAGTACTTC
CASSLAERTARETQYF
>TRBV12-3/TRBV12-4|TRBJ2-3|many|TRBD1
TGTGCCAGCAGGCGACAGGGACATACGCAGTATTTT
CASRRQGHTQYF
>TRBV4-2|TRBJ2-7|few|-
TGTGCCAGCAGCCAGACCCCGGGACAATCCTACGAGCAGTACTTC
CASSQTPGQSYEQYF
>TRBV6-5|TRBJ2-7|-|-
TGTGCCAGCAGTTACGCGACAGTCTACGAGCAGTACTTC
CASSYATVYEQYF
>TRBV27|TRBJ2-5|-|-
TGTGCCAGCAGTCGATTCGGCAGCCAAGAGACCCAGTACTTC
CASSRFGSQETQYF
>TRBV6-1|TRBJ2-7|few|TRBD2
TGTGCCAGCACCCTGACTAGCGGGAGTGAGGAGCAGTACTTC
CASTLTSGSEEQYF
>TRBV4-3|TRBJ1-5|few|-
TGCGCCAGCAGCCAAGATGGGGCAGATAATCAGCCCCAGCATTTT
CASSQDGADNQPQHF
>TRBV6-1|TRBJ1-2|-|TRBD1
TGTGCCAGCAGCAACAGCGGACAGGGGCTCAGCTATGGCTACACCTTC
CASSNSGQGLSYGYTF
>TRBV6-2/TRBV6-3|TRBJ1-1|few|TRBD1
TGTGCCAGCAGTCGCGGACAGGGGGGATCTGAAGCTTTCTTT
CASSRGQGGSEAFF
>TRBV20-1|TRBJ1-2|-|-
TGCAGTGCTAGCGACCAAAACTATGGCTACACCTTC
CSASDQNYGYTF
>TRBV9|TRBJ2-1|few|-
TGTGCCAGCAGCGGCTCCTTGGGCGGGTCCTCCTACAATGAGCAGTTCTTC
CASSGSLGGSSYNEQFF
>TRBV5-1|TRBJ2-7|-|-
TGCGCCAGCAGCCCTGGGACGCCTCCAGGCGAGCAGTACTTC
CASSPGTPPGEQYF
>TRBV5-1|TRBJ2-7|-|-
TGCGCCAGCAAGGCGGGGACGGGGCCCTACGAGCAGTACTTC
CASKAGTGPYEQYF
>TRBV12-3/TRBV12-4|TRBJ2-2|-|TRBD1
TGTGCCAGCAGTAGACAGGGGGCGACCGGGGAGCTGTTTTTT
CASSRQGATGELFF
>TRBV7-9|TRBJ1-1|few|-
TGTGCCAGCAGAAAACAGGGCAGCACTGAAGCTTTCTTT
CASRKQGSTEAFF
>TRBV18|TRBJ1-2|-|-
TGTGCCAGCTCACCAGAGGAGGCTAACTATGGCTACACCTTC
CASSPEEANYGYTF
>TRBV6-1|TRBJ2-7|few|TRBD2
TGTGCCAGCAGTACCCCCAGCGGGAGGCTCTACGAGCAGTACTTC
CASSTPSGRLYEQYF
>TRBV5-1|TRBJ2-3|many|-
TGCGCCAGCAGCTCCTCAACAGACCCAGGGCCTAGCACAGATACGCAGTATTTT
CASSSSTDPGPSTDTQYF
>TRBV20-1|TRBJ2-2|many|-
TGCAGTGCTAGAGAGGTCTACACCGGGGAGCTGTTTTTT
CSAREVYTGELFF
>TRBV4-2|TRBJ2-7|many|-
TGTGCCAGCAGCCAAGCAAGGGGGGCATTCTACGAGCAGTACTTC
CASSQARGAFYEQYF
>TRBV7-2|TRBJ2-5|-|TRBD1
TGTGCCAGCAGCTTAGAGCGACAGGGGGGAGTTGAGACCCAGTACTTC
CASSLERQGGVETQYF
>TRBV20-1|TRBJ2-5|few|TRBD2
TGCAGTGCACAAATTAGCGGGAGAGAGACCCAGTACTTC
CSAQISGRETQYF
>TRBV20-1|TRBJ1-1|few|-
TGCAGTGCTAGAGATTATAGGGTCGGGACTGAAGCTTTCTTT
CSARDYRVGTEAFF
>TRBV12-3/TRBV12-4|TRBJ2-2|-|TRBD2
TGTGCCAGCAATCCCGGGACTAGCGGGGACACCGGGGAGCTGTTTTTT
CASNPGTSGDTGELFF
>TRBV6-2/TRBV6-3|TRBJ1-1|few|-
TGTGCCAGCAGTCTGGCAGGCGTAATGAACACTGAAGCTTTCTTT
CASSLAGVMNTEAFF
>TRBV7-6|TRBJ1-5|-|TRBD1
TGTGCCAGCAGTATCGGACAGGATGGGAATCAGCCCCAGCATTTT
CASSIGQDGNQPQHF